Below, one T cell receptor (beta chain) is given with its context. What it binds is unknown. Trimming stripped 8 bases from V and 1 base from J, with 16 bases between. CDR1 and CDR2 from the germline V gene are MNHEY and SVGAGI. The CDR3 length is 15 residues. This sample stems from a study of shared clonotypes between healthy human individuals. Overall study findings and caveats: Depth of sequencing was expected to influence donor clonotype sharing.

Unsorted samples drew genomic DNA from about 100 million PBMCs. Unsorted PBMC DNA went through sequencing on ten immunoSEQ deep assay plates. Original data processing: ImmunoSEQ output held junction-only sequences without quality scores, so filtering differed. Clones were read by immunoSEQ multiplex PCR, and TCRdb kept only the in-frame ones, dropping some. The D gene and trimming were derived from the DNA, and the V and J assignments and clone size from that table. This sample carries around 95,000 clones, less than 60% of them seen once, and the ten largest clones take about 14%. This sequence originates from a woman aged 40 to 50 in good health. Some clones in this sample may be carry-over from other donors' samples. This chain connects TRBV6-5 to TRBJ2-3, with D perhaps matching TRBD1 (5 bases). Sequenced sample: PBMCs. The DNA for the CDR3 is TGTGCCAGCTCCCCCCAGGGAATCGGCACAGATACGCAGTATTTT. Translated: CASSPQGIGTDTQYF.